These 28 T cell receptor beta chains share one sample of origin, sequenced in a study of T cell repertoires in aging, cancer and after chemotherapy. Peripheral blood genomic DNA, not sorted cells or RNA, was the template. TRB rearrangements spanning V, D and J were amplified using mixed TRB-A/B primers. TCRdb ran MiXCR on the multiplex PCR reads and lists one entry per CDR3 protein. The sample contains over 1,500 distinct CDR3 sequences, 20% to 25% of which appear only once. The specimen sequenced was blood. The receptor set was obtained from a human donor with a solid tumor.

By sample share, this clonotype is large. The rearrangement uses TRBV5-4 and TRBJ2-7; TRBD2 matches 9 bases. Germline CDR1 and CDR2: SGHNT and YYREEE (reference sequence). V was pared by 4 bases and J by 6 bases, with 14 bases of the junction left unmatched. This CDR3 comprises 16 residues. CDR3 DNA sequence: TGTGCCAGCAGCGATAGCGGGGGCTCGATAGGGGCCGAGCAGTACTTC. This translates into CASSDSGGSIGAEQYF.

In this sample, this clonotype is medium-sized. The V and J genes are TRBV10-3 and TRBJ1-6; D remains unclear. Germline-derived CDR1 and CDR2 are ENHRY and SYGVKD. This CDR3 is 15 amino acids long. V gave up 0 bases and J gave up 5 bases, with 8 bases separating them. CDR3 in DNA: TGTGCCATCAGTGAGTCATTATTAAATAATTCACCCCTCCACTTT. This translates into CAISESLLNNSPLHF.

This clonotype is large by share. The chain is built from TRBV24-1 and TRBJ2-7, with 8 bases identical to TRBD1. Germline CDR1 reads KGHDR; CDR2 reads SFDVKD. V shed 5 bases, J shed 2 bases, and the junction held 10 bases outside the gene matches. CDR3 length equals 16 residues. The CDR3 reads CATSGIDRGTTYEQYF. The CDR3 DNA is TGTGCCACCAGTGGGATTGACAGGGGAACAACCTACGAGCAGTACTTC.

V is TRBV5-6 and J is TRBJ2-4, with a possible D match to TRBD2 (6 bases). The ends were cut back, 1 base at V and 6 bases at J, with 8 bases in the middle. Germline lookup yields CDR1 SGHDT and CDR2 YYEEEE. CDR3 length: 13 amino acids. The CDR3 sequence: CASSLSGVNIQYF. In DNA, the CDR3 is TGTGCCAGCAGCTTGTCGGGAGTAAACATTCAGTACTTC.

Regarding this clonotype: Given a much more abundant clone one base away, this may be a read error. In nucleotides, the CDR3 is TGTGCCTGTATGCTAGACGGTGATAGCAATCAGCCCCAGCATTTT. Its protein is CACMLDGDSNQPQHF. The chain is built from TRBV19 and TRBJ1-5; D call uncertain. With 11 bases removed from V and 0 bases from J, the gap between germline ends came to 17 bases. Germline assignment: CDR1 LNHDA and CDR2 SQIVND (reference sequence). The CDR3 extends over 15 amino acids. Combining the CDR3 with reference TRBV19 and TRBJ1-5 gives the whole variable domain DGGITQSPKYLFRKEGQNVTLSCEQNLNHDAMYWYRQDPGQGLRLIYYSQIVNDFQKGDIAEGYSVSREKKESFPLTVTSAQKNPTAFYLCACMLDGDSNQPQHFGDGTRLSIL.

This clonotype was detected only a few times. This chain links TRBV5-1 with TRBJ2-5; a possible D gene is TRBD2 (6 bases). The CDR3 sequence is 16 residues long. Germline V gene data show CDR1 as SGHRS and CDR2 as YFSETQ. V gave up 4 bases and J gave up 2 bases, with 18 bases separating them. DNA for the CDR3: TGCGCCAGCAGCCCCGGTTTGGGAAGCGGGCAAGAGACCCAGTACTTC. It yields the protein CASSPGLGSGQETQYF.

Relative to its sample, this clonotype is medium-sized. This chain links TRBV12-3 or TRBV12-4 with TRBJ2-5; the match to TRBD1 covers 8 bases. The CDR3 spans 14 residues. Trimming took 1 base from V and 6 from J; bases not matched to a gene: 4. The CDR3 here is CASSLGVRGQTQYF. In DNA form, the CDR3 reads TGTGCCAGCAGTTTAGGTGTCAGGGGGCAGACCCAGTACTTC.

This clonotype is judged medium-sized. The chain combines TRBV29-1 with TRBJ1-1; D not resolved. The CDR3 has 12 residues. V lost 4 bases to trimming and J lost 5 bases, with 11 bases between them. The germline gives CDR1 SQVTM, CDR2 ANQGSEA. This CDR3 reads CSVGLGETEAFF. The DNA for the CDR3 is TGCAGCGTTGGGCTGGGCGAAACTGAAGCTTTCTTT. The complete variable domain, with remaining parts taken from reference TRBV29-1 and TRBJ1-1, reads SAVISQKPSRDICQRGTSLTIQCQVDSQVTMMFWYRQQPGQSLTLIATANQGSEATYESGFVIDKFPISRPNLTFSTLTVSNMSPEDSSIYLCSVGLGETEAFFGQGTRLTVV.

This clonotype is labeled as medium-sized (0.01 to 0.1%). The rearrangement links TRBV18 to TRBJ2-3, with 15 bases fitting TRBD2. With 1 base clipped from V and 3 bases from J, the junction kept 8 bases outside the gene matches. The CDR3 is 19 amino acids. CDR1 and CDR2 from the germline V gene are KGHSH and LQKENI. CDR3 bases: TGTGCCAGCTCACCACTTCCCGGGACTAGCGGGAGGAGGACAGATACGCAGTATTTT. This sequence encodes CASSPLPGTSGRRTDTQYF.

This clonotype is deemed medium-sized. J is TRBJ1-1 and V is TRBV12-3 or TRBV12-4; TRBD1 aligns across 11 bases. CDR3 length equals 12 residues. CDR3 nucleotide sequence: TGTGCTTCGGGACAGGGGGGAGGAGAAGCTTTCTTT. Protein product: CASGQGGGEAFF.

In this sample, this clonotype is medium-sized (0.01 to 0.1%). This chain joins TRBV6-1 and TRBJ1-5; maybe TRBD1 (5 bases). Looked up from germline, CDR1 is MNHNS and CDR2 is SASEGT. This CDR3 spans 16 amino acids. Trimming took off 0 bases at V and 7 bases at J, with 16 bases between the two ends. The CDR3 DNA is TGTGCCAGCAGTGAAGCCAGCGGGGGGGAGGGACAGCCCCAGCATTTT. Its translation: CASSEASGGEGQPQHF.

This clonotype is categorized as large. J is TRBJ2-6 and V is TRBV6-1; D is perhaps TRBD1 (6 bases). The CDR3 spans 16 residues. The V end was cut by 6 bases, the J end by 0 bases, with 12 bases between. Germline assignment: CDR1 MNHNS and CDR2 SASEGT. CDR3 residues: CASSHTRGSGANVLTF. The CDR3 bases are TGTGCCAGCAGCCACACCAGGGGCTCTGGGGCCAACGTCCTGACTTTC.

By share, this clonotype ranks as medium-sized (0.01 to 0.1%). The chain combines TRBV6-5 with TRBJ2-7; 7 bases are a match to TRBD1. Germline-derived CDR1 and CDR2 are MNHEY and SVGAGI. V was pared by 2 bases and J by 6 bases, with 4 bases of the junction left unmatched. This CDR3 comprises 13 residues. CDR3 region: CASSYPNRGEQYF. In DNA, the CDR3 is TGTGCCAGCAGTTACCCAAACAGGGGCGAGCAGTACTTC.

V and J are TRBV6-5 and TRBJ2-7; the match to TRBD1 covers 8 bases. The germline CDR1 and CDR2 sequences are MNHEY and SVGAGI. With V trimmed by 5 bases and J by 3 bases, 9 bases remained unmatched. The CDR3 is 15 residues long. CDR3: CASSHRDRIDYEQYF. DNA for the CDR3: TGTGCCAGCAGTCACCGGGACAGGATAGACTACGAGCAGTACTTC.

This clonotype is medium-sized in the sample. The gene calls are TRBV12-3 or TRBV12-4 and TRBJ1-5, with a possible D match to TRBD1 (5 bases). The V end lost 4 bases, the J end lost 6 bases, and 10 bases lay between the germline ends. This CDR3 has 13 residues. CDR3 protein: CASSSRVGQPQHF. DNA for the CDR3: TGTGCCAGCAGTTCCAGGGTGGGTCAGCCCCAGCATTTT.

This clonotype ranks as medium-sized (0.01 to 0.1%). The chain recombines TRBV6-1 with TRBJ2-3, with D possibly matching TRBD2 (5 bases). V shed 6 bases and J shed 2 bases, with 6 bases lying between them. Germline loops: CDR1 MNHNS, CDR2 SASEGT. There are 12 residues in the CDR3. The CDR3 loop reads CASRRDTDTQYF. The CDR3 nucleotides are TGTGCCAGCAGGAGGGACACAGATACGCAGTATTTT.

The chain couples TRBV5-3 to TRBJ2-6; 8 nucleotides match TRBD1. TRBV5-3 falls under the ORF class, with uncertain function. J was trimmed by 0 bases and V by 8 bases; bases with no gene match: 13. The CDR3 consists of 18 residues. CDR3 sequence: CASSPGQGPSSGANVLTF. As DNA, the CDR3 is TGTGCCAGCAGCCCAGGACAGGGCCCTAGCTCTGGGGCCAACGTCCTGACTTTC.

This clonotype came up a few times. The J gene is TRBJ1-5, the V gene TRBV7-2; D is unclear. Germline CDR1 reads SGHTA; CDR2 reads FQGNSA. There are 14 residues in the CDR3. The germline V and J ends were trimmed by 2 bases and 6 bases, with 11 bases remaining between them. The CDR3 region has the DNA TGTGCCAGCAGCTTAAATCTCGTTGGTCAGCCCCAGCATTTT. This codes for CASSLNLVGQPQHF.

Of note for this clonotype: Given a much more abundant clone one base away, this may be a read error. The chain has TRBV6-2 or TRBV6-3 and TRBJ1-5, with D unresolved. Germline CDR1 is MNHEY and CDR2 is SVGEGT. This CDR3 region has 13 residues. Trimming removed 7 bases from V and 9 bases from J, with 16 bases in between. CDR3 in amino acids: CASNSGLVRPQHF. The CDR3 DNA reads as TGTGCCAGCAATTCTGGGTTGGTTCGGCCCCAGCATTTT.

Worth noting for this clonotype: A much bigger clone sits one base away, suggesting this may be a read error. The chain has TRBV5-3 and TRBJ2-5; D gene unclear. TRBV5-3 is noted as an ORF with a role that remains uncertain. The CDR3 runs 12 residues. The CDR3 sequence: CTSSSMGETQYF. Written as DNA, the CDR3 is TGCACCAGCAGCTCGATGGGGGAGACCCAGTACTTC.

In its sample, this clonotype ranks as medium-sized (0.01 to 0.1%). V gene TRBV18 combines with J gene TRBJ2-7; D is unclear. In germline, CDR1 is KGHSH, CDR2 LQKENI. This CDR3 comprises 12 residues. V shed 2 bases and J shed 2 bases, with 4 bases lying between them. In DNA, the CDR3 is TGTGCCAGCTCACCAACGGCCTACGAGCAGTACTTC. Translating gives CASSPTAYEQYF.

This clonotype is medium-sized by share. CDR3 residues: CASSYKAGNQPQHF. The CDR3, as DNA: TGTGCCAGCAGTTACAAGGCTGGCAATCAGCCCCAGCATTTT. The genes are TRBV6-5 and TRBJ1-5; D is uncertain. The CDR3 has 14 amino acids. Trimming pared 2 bases from V and 2 bases from J, leaving 7 bases between. Germline lookup yields CDR1 MNHEY and CDR2 SVGAGI.

Relative to its sample, this clonotype is medium-sized. The chain employs TRBV5-1 and TRBJ1-2; possibly TRBD1 for D (6 bases). Germline V CDR1 and CDR2: SGHRS, YFSETQ. Trimming removed 4 bases from V and 4 bases from J, with 14 bases in between. This CDR3 comprises 14 residues. The CDR3 nucleotides read TGCGCCAGCAGCGAACAGACAGGCCCCTATGGCTACACCTTC. This codes for CASSEQTGPYGYTF.

This clonotype showed up just a few times. The rearrangement joins TRBV28 to TRBJ2-7; D may be TRBD2 (5 bases). CDR3 length equals 13 residues. V lost 3 bases and J lost 7, with 13 bases in between. CDR1 is MDHEN and CDR2 is SYDVKM in the germline V gene. CDR3 amino acids: CASSFGVPREQYF. In DNA, the CDR3 is TGTGCCAGCAGTTTCGGGGTTCCAAGGGAGCAGTACTTC.

In its sample, this clonotype ranks as medium-sized. J is TRBJ2-5 and V is TRBV19; possibly TRBD2 for D (6 bases). The V end was cut by 6 bases, the J end by 4 bases, with 18 bases between. Looked up from germline, CDR1 is LNHDA and CDR2 is SQIVND (reference sequence). The CDR3 spans 15 residues. The CDR3 DNA sequence: TGTGCCAGTAGCACGAATAAGGAGGGAGTAGAGACCCAGTACTTC. Amino acid sequence: CASSTNKEGVETQYF.

A word on this clonotype: This may be a read error, as it is one base from a much larger clone. The chain has TRBV19 and TRBJ1-5; D unclear. The V gene's germline CDR1 is LNHDA and CDR2 SQIVND (reference sequence). With 7 bases removed from V and 3 bases from J, the gap between germline ends came to 16 bases. The CDR3 is 15 residues long. The DNA for the CDR3 is TGTGCCAGTATGCTAGACGGTGATATCAATCAGCCCCAGCATTTT. Protein sequence: CASMLDGDINQPQHF. Full variable domain (missing parts from reference TRBV19 and TRBJ1-5): DGGITQSPKYLFRKEGQNVTLSCEQNLNHDAMYWYRQDPGQGLRLIYYSQIVNDFQKGDIAEGYSVSREKKESFPLTVTSAQKNPTAFYLCASMLDGDINQPQHFGDGTRLSIL.

This clonotype is termed medium-sized. This chain links TRBV5-4 with TRBJ1-6; D is ambiguous. Germline V CDR1 and CDR2: SGHNT, YYREEE (reference sequence). The CDR3 length is 14 residues. The V end lost 5 bases, the J end lost 5 bases, and 11 bases lay between the germline ends. CDR3 sequence (DNA): TGTGCCAGCAGAGAAAGGGCGGATAATTCACCCCTCCACTTT. Protein: CASRERADNSPLHF. Full variable domain (rest looked up from reference TRBV5-4 and TRBJ1-6): ETGVTQSPTHLIKTRGQQVTLRCSSQSGHNTVSWYQQALGQGPQFIFQYYREEENGRGNFPPRFSGLQFPNYSSELNVNALELDDSALYLCASRERADNSPLHFGNGTRLTVT.

By share, this clonotype ranks as medium-sized. The J gene is TRBJ2-7, the V gene TRBV6-2 or TRBV6-3, with D uncertain. The CDR3 has 14 residues. The germline gives CDR1 MNHEY, CDR2 SVGEGT. Between the trimmed V and J ends, which lost 2 bases and 5 bases, there was a span of 13 bases. This CDR3 is CASSYVDRMHEQYF. DNA of the CDR3: TGTGCCAGCAGTTACGTGGACCGAATGCACGAGCAGTACTTC.